The 5 T cell receptor beta chains below were found in one sample sequenced in a study of cytomegalovirus exposure and HLA in healthy donors. Amplification used 60 Vbeta primers and 13 Jbeta primers. The assay was immunoSEQ multiplex PCR, and TCRdb's table has in-frame clones only and misses some. The table lists roughly 51,000 clones, with approximately 11% in the top ten. The sample taken for sequencing was PBMCs. The receptor set was obtained from a woman aged 45-59 years in good health and CMV-seropositive.

To note about this clone: The germline gene is not matched at one end of the junction; a read error may be the cause. The V call is TRBV5-5, the J call TRBJ2-7; 9 bases line up with TRBD1. The CDR3 extends over 11 amino acids. In germline, CDR1 is SGHKS, CDR2 YYEKEE (reference sequence). This CDR3 is CASSWGQGENF. The DNA of the CDR3 is TGTGCCAGCAGCTGGGGACAGGGTGAGAACTTC.

The genes are TRBV6-5 and TRBJ1-1, with 8 bases lining up with TRBD1. The junction had 9 bases not matched to a gene; V was cut back by 3 bases and J by 6 bases. CDR3 length: 15 amino acids. Germline-derived CDR1 and CDR2 are MNHEY and SVGAGI. In nucleotides, the CDR3 is TGTGCCAGCAGTTATACGCAGGGGGCGACGGCTGAAGCTTTCTTT. This codes for CASSYTQGATAEAFF.

This rearrangement joins TRBV6-1 to TRBJ2-7; 7 bases are shared with TRBD1. CDR3 length equals 13 residues. Germline V lookup: CDR1 MNHNS, CDR2 SASEGT. Unmatched junction bases numbered 4, after V lost 5 bases and J lost 3 bases. The chain's CDR3 is CASSPDRVYEQYF. The CDR3 DNA reads TGTGCCAGCAGTCCCGACAGGGTCTACGAGCAGTACTTC.

The rearrangement joins TRBV18 to TRBJ1-5; D is uncertain. This CDR3 has 14 residues. V lost 2 bases and J 4 bases, leaving 9 bases between the germline ends. From germline, CDR1 is KGHSH and CDR2 LQKENI. The CDR3 protein is CASSPGQTNQPQHF. CDR3 nucleotides: TGTGCCAGCTCACCAGGGCAGACGAATCAGCCCCAGCATTTT.

The rearrangement joins TRBV5-1 to TRBJ2-5; 8 bases line up with TRBD2. Germline trimming cut 0 bases from V and 4 bases from J; bases unmatched to any gene: 5. The CDR3 covers 15 residues. CDR1 and CDR2 (germline): SGHRS, YFSETQ. The CDR3 DNA is TGCGCCAGCAGCTTGGCGGGACTAGTATCAGAGACCCAGTACTTC. Translation: CASSLAGLVSETQYF.